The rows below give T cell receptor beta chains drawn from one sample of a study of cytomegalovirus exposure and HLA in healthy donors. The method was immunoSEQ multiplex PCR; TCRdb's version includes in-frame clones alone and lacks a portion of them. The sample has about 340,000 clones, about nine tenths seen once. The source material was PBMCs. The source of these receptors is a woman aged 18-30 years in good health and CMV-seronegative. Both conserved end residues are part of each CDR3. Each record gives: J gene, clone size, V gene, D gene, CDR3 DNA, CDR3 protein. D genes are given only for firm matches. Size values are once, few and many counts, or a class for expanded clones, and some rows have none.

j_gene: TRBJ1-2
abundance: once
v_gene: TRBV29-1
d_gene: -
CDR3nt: TGCAGCGTAAACGGCGGGGGCTATGGCTACACCTTC
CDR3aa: CSVNGGGYGYTF

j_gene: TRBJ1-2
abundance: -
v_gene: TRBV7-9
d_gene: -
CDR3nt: TGTGCCAGCAGCCCAAGGACCTCGGCAAGCGGGGGCTACACCTTC
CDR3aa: CASSPRTSASGGYTF

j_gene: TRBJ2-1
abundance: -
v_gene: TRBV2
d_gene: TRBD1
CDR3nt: TGTGCCAGCAGGAGCAGGGGGATCCCTAATGAGCAGTTCTTC
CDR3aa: CASRSRGIPNEQFF

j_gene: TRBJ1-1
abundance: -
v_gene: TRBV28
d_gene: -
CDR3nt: TGTGCCAGTCGGTCCGGAGGGTTAAACACTGAAGCTTTCTTT
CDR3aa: CASRSGGLNTEAFF

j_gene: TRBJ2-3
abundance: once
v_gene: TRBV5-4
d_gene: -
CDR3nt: TGTGCCAGCAGCTTGAGCGGGCGAGACGGAGATACGCAGTATTTT
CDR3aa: CASSLSGRDGDTQYF

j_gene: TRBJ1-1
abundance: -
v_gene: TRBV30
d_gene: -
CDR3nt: TGTGCCTGCCGGGCGGGGGGGGCCACTGAAGCTTTCTTT
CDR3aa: CACRAGGATEAFF

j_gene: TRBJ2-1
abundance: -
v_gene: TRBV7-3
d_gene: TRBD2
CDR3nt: TGTGCCAGCAGTCCTAGCGGGAGGGCCAGCTCCTACAATGAGCAGTTCTTC
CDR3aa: CASSPSGRASSYNEQFF

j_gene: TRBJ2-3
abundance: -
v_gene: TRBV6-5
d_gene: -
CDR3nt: TGTGCCACCGGACACCGCAGCACAGATACGCAGTATTTT
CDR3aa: CATGHRSTDTQYF

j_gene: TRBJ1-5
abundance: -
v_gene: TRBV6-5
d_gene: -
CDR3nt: TGTGCCAGCAGCGACAACAGGGTTGGGGGTCAGCCCCAGCATTTT
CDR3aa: CASSDNRVGGQPQHF

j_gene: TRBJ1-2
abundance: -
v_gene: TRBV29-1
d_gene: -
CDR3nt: TGCAGCGTCCGAAGGGCAGGGGAGAATGGCTACACCTTC
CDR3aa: CSVRRAGENGYTF

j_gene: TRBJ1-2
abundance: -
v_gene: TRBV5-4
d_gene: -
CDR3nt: TGTGCCAGCAGCTTGGAACCAGACAACCGCAGTGGCTACACCTTC
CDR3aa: CASSLEPDNRSGYTF

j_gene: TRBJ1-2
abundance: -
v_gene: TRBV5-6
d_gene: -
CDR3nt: TGTGCCAGCAGCTTCCGGGGGGTACCCTCCGTTGGCTACACCTTC
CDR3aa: CASSFRGVPSVGYTF

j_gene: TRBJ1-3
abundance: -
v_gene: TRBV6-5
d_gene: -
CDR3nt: TGTGCCAGCAGGGGAGGGGGCTCTGGAAACACCATATATTTT
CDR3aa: CASRGGGSGNTIYF

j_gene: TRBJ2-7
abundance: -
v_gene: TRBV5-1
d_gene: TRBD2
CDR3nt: TGCGCCAGCAGCCAATCGAATCCTGGACTAGCTTACGAGCAGTACTTC
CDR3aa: CASSQSNPGLAYEQYF

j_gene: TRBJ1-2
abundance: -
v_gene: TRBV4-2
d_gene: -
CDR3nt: TGTGCCAGCAGCCAAAACAGGGTCAACTATGGCTACACCTTC
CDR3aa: CASSQNRVNYGYTF

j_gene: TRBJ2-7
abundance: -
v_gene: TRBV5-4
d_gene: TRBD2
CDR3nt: TGTGCCAGCAGACCCGCTGGGCTAGCGGCTACCTACGAGCAGTACTTC
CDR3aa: CASRPAGLAATYEQYF

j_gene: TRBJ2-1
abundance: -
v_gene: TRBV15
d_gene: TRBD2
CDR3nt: TGTGCCACCAGCAGAAACGCCGGGACTAGCGGCGCCTCCTACAATGAGCAGTTCTTC
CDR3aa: CATSRNAGTSGASYNEQFF

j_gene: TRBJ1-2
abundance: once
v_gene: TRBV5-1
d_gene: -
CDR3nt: TGCGCCAGCAGCTTGGATGGGGCTGGCTACACCTTC
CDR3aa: CASSLDGAGYTF

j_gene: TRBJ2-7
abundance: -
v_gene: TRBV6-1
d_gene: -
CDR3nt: TGTGCCAGCAAGGGAGTCACCTACGAGCAGTACTTC
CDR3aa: CASKGVTYEQYF

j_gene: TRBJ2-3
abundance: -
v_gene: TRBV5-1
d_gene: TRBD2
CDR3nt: TGCGCCAGCAGCTTGCAGGCGGGACTAGCGGTCACAGATACGCAGTATTTT
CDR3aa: CASSLQAGLAVTDTQYF

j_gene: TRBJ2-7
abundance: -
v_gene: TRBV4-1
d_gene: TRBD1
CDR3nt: TGCGCCAGCAGCCCTAACCTCAGGGGGCACGAGCAGTACTTC
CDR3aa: CASSPNLRGHEQYF

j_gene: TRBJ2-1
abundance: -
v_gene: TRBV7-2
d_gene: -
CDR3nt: TGTGCCAGCAGCTTAAAATCAGGCTACAATGAGCAGTTCTTC
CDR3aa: CASSLKSGYNEQFF

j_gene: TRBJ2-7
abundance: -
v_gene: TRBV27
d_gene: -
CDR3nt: TGTGCCAGCAGTTTATCAGCCACCGCCTACGAGCAGTACTTC
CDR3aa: CASSLSATAYEQYF